These 4 T cell receptor beta chains were sequenced from one sample in a study of Ad26.COV2.S vaccination and SARS-CoV-2 variants. The sample's treatment: 15 to 20 received Ad26.COV2.S at low or high dose, single or two shots; 5 received placebo; per-sample allocation not given. Sampling occurred on day 63 after the first vaccine or placebo injection. Profiling relied on immunoSEQ multiplex PCR, and the TCRdb table lists in-frame clones only, not all of them. The sample gives 350,000 to 450,000 clones, around 86% of which show up once; roughly 3.6% is in the top ten. The source was peripheral blood, collected in a trial of Ad26.COV2.S vaccine versus placebo. These receptors all come from a person between 18 and 65 years old who received the Ad26.COV2.S COVID-19 vaccine or a placebo.

The chain employs TRBV29-1 and TRBJ2-1; D uncertain. This CDR3 has 11 residues. Looked up from germline, CDR1 is SQVTM and CDR2 is ANQGSEA. V lost 8 bases and J lost 5, with 10 bases in between. In nucleotides, the CDR3 is TGCAGCCCGTCAGAGGACAATGAGCAGTTCTTC. Protein product: CSPSEDNEQFF.

V and J are TRBV4-2 and TRBJ1-6, with 9 bases that match TRBD1. Germline V gene sequence: CDR1 LGHNA, CDR2 YNFKEQ. The V and J ends lost 2 bases and 0 bases, in that order; junction bases with no gene match: 8. CDR3 length: 19 amino acids. The CDR3 reads CASSQTGTGRSSYNSPLHF. Written as DNA, the CDR3 is TGTGCCAGCAGCCAAACCGGGACAGGGAGGAGCTCCTATAATTCACCCCTCCACTTT.

This chain links TRBV6-6 with TRBJ1-4; D not resolved. V lost 2 bases and J lost 8, with 15 bases in between. Germline V gene lookup returns CDR1 MNHNY and CDR2 SVGAGI (reference sequence). The CDR3 is 15 residues long. The CDR3 bases are TGTGCCAGCAGTTACGTGGGTCAGCCTGGGGAAAAACTGTTTTTT. Translating gives CASSYVGQPGEKLFF.

This clone was detected once. Here the CDR3 reads CASSEALANYGYTF. CDR3 bases: TGTGCCAGCAGTGAAGCTTTAGCTAACTATGGCTACACCTTC. V gene TRBV6-1 combines with J gene TRBJ1-2; D remains unclear. The CDR3 loop spans 14 amino acids. Trimming removed 0 bases at V and 0 bases at J, with 5 bases between. The germline V gene encodes CDR1 MNHNS and CDR2 SASEGT.